This T cell receptor beta chain was observed in a study of cytomegalovirus exposure and HLA in healthy donors. Overall study: As released early, the data held about 85 million unique TCRs from HLA-typed donors. Overall study results and limits: Evidence from a later analysis indicated that most CMV-associated TCR beta chains looked HLA-restricted. Presence/absence analyses treated sequencing depth as roughly uniform across donors.

The germline CDR1 and CDR2 sequences are SNHLY and FYNNEI. The V gene lost 4 bases and the J gene lost 2 bases, with 15 bases spanning the gap. There are 15 residues in the CDR3. Comment on this clone: What it recognizes is unknown.

The PCR used 60 Vbeta and 13 Jbeta primers. Profiled with immunoSEQ multiplex PCR; TCRdb holds only in-frame clones, not every one. The table has some 130,000 clones, 55% to 75% seen once; the top ten hold approximately 2.9%. The clonotype comes from a human donor in good health. This sequence joins TRBV2 and TRBJ2-7; no reliable D call. The sequencing input was PBMCs. CDR3 sequence reads: CASSGASRPPYEQYF. In nucleotides, the CDR3 is TGTGCCAGCAGTGGTGCGTCCCGCCCCCCCTACGAGCAGTACTTC.